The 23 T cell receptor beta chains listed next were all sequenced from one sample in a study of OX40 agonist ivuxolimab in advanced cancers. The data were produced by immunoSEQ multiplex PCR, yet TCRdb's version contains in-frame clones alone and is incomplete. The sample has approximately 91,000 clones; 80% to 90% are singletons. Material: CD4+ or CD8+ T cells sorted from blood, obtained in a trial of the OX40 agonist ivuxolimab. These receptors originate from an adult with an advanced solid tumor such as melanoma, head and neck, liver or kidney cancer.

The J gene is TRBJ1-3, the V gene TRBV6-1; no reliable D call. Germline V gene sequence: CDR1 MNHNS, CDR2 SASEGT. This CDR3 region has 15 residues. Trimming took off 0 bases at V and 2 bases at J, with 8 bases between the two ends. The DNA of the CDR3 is TGTGCCAGCAGTGAAGCGCAGGTGCCTGGAAACACCATATATTTT. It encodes CASSEAQVPGNTIYF.

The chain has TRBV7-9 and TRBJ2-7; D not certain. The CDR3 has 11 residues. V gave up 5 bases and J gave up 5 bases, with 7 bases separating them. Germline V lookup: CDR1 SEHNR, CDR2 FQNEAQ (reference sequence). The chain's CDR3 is CASSRAHEQYF. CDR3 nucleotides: TGTGCCAGCAGCAGGGCCCACGAGCAGTACTTC.

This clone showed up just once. This CDR3 is CASSMSGRTDTQYF. The CDR3 bases are TGTGCCAGCAGTATGAGCGGCCGCACAGATACGCAGTATTTT. The chain recombines TRBV11-2 with TRBJ2-3; D may be TRBD2 (5 bases). The CDR3 runs 14 residues. Per the germline V gene, CDR1 is SGHAT and CDR2 is FQNNGV. V was shortened by 6 bases and J by 1 base, with 11 bases between the two germline ends.

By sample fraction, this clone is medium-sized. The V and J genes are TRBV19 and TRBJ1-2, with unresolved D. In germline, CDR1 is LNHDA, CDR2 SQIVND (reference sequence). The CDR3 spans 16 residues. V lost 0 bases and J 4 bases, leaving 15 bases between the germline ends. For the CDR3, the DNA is TGTGCCAGTAGTATAGATGCTGGTATGGGAATCTATGGCTACACCTTC. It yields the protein CASSIDAGMGIYGYTF.

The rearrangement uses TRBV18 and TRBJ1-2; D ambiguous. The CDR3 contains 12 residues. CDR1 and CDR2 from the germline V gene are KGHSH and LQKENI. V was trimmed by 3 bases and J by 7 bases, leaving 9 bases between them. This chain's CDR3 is CASSPPWGGYTF. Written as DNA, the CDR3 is TGTGCCAGCTCACCCCCATGGGGTGGCTACACCTTC.

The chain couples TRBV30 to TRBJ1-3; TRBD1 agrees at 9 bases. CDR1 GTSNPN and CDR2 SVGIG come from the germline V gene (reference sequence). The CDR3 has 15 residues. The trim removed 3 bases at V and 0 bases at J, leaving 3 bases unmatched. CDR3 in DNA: TGTGCCTGGAGACAGGGGGCTTTCTCTGGAAACACCATATATTTT. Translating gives CAWRQGAFSGNTIYF.

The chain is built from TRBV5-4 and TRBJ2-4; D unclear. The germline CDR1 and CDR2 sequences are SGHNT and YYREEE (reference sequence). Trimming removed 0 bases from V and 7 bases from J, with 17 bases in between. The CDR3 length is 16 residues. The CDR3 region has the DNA TGTGCCAGCAGCTTGGCCCAGACGTCGAGCGTGAACATTCAGTACTTC. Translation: CASSLAQTSSVNIQYF.

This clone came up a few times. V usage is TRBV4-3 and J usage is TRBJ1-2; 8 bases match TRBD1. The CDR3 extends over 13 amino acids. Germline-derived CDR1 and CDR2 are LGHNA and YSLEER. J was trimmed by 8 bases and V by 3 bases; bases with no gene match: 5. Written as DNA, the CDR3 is TGCGCCAGCAGCCAGAGGACAGGGAACGGCTACACCTTC. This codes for CASSQRTGNGYTF.

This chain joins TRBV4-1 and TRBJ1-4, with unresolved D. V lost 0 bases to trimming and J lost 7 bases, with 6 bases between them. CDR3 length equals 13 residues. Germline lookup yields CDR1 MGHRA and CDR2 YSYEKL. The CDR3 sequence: CASSQDEVEKLFF. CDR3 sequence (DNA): TGCGCCAGCAGCCAAGATGAGGTTGAAAAACTGTTTTTT.

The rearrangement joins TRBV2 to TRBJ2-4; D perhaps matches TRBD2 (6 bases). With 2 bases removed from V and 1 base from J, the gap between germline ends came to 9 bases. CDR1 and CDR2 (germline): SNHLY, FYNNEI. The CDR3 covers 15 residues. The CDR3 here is CASSEWGDAKNIQYF. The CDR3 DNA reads TGTGCCAGCAGTGAATGGGGGGATGCCAAAAACATTCAGTACTTC.

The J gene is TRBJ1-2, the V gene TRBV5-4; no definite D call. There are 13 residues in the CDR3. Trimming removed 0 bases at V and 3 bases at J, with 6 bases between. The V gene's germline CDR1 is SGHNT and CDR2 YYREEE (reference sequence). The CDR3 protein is CASSLAQHYGYTF. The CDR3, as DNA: TGTGCCAGCAGCTTGGCCCAGCACTATGGCTACACCTTC. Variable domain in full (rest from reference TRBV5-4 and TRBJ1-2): ETGVTQSPTHLIKTRGQQVTLRCSSQSGHNTVSWYQQALGQGPQFIFQYYREEENGRGNFPPRFSGLQFPNYSSELNVNALELDDSALYLCASSLAQHYGYTFGSGTRLTVV.

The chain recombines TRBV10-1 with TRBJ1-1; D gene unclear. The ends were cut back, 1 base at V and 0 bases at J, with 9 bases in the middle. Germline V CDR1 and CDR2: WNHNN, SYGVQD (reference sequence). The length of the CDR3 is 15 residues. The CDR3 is CASSEWHGLNTEAFF. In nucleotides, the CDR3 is TGCGCCAGCAGTGAGTGGCACGGCCTGAACACTGAAGCTTTCTTT.

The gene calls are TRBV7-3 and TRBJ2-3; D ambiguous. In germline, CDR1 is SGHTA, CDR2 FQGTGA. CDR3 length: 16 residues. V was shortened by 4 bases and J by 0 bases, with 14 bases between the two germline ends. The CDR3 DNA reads TGTGCCAGCAGCTCCGGTGTAGGGTTTAGCACAGATACGCAGTATTTT. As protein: CASSSGVGFSTDTQYF.

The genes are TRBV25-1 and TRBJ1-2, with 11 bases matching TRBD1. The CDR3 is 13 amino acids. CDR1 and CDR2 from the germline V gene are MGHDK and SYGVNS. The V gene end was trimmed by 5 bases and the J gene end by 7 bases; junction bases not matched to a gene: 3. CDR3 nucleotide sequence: TGTGCCAGCAGTTCGGACAGGGGGCGTGGCTACACCTTC. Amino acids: CASSSDRGRGYTF.

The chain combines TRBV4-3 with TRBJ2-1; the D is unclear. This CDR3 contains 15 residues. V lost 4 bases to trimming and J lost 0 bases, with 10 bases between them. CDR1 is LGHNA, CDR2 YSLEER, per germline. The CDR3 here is CASSLQSISYNEQFF. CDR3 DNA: TGCGCCAGCAGCCTGCAGTCGATCTCCTACAATGAGCAGTTCTTC.

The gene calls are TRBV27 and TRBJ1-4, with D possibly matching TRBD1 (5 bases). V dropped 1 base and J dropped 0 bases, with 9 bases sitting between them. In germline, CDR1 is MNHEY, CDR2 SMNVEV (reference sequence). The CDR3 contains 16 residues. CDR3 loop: CASSLLRGSTNEKLFF. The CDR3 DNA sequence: TGTGCCAGCAGTTTATTAAGGGGATCAACTAATGAAAAACTGTTTTTT.

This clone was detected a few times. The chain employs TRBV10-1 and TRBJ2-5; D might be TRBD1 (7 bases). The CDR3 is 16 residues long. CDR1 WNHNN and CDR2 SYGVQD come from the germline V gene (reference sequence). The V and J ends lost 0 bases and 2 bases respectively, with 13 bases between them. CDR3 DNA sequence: TGCGCCAGCAGTGAGTCTCAGGGGGGTGGACAAGAGACCCAGTACTTC. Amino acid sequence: CASSESQGGGQETQYF.

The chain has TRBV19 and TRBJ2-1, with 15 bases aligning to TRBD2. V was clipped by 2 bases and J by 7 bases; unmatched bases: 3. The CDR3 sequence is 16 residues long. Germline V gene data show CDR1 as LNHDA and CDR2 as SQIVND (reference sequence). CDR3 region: CASSIFGTSGRNEQFF. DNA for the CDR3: TGTGCCAGTAGTATATTCGGGACTAGCGGGAGGAATGAGCAGTTCTTC. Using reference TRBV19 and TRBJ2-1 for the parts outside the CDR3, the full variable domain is DGGITQSPKYLFRKEGQNVTLSCEQNLNHDAMYWYRQDPGQGLRLIYYSQIVNDFQKGDIAEGYSVSREKKESFPLTVTSAQKNPTAFYLCASSIFGTSGRNEQFFGPGTRLTVL.

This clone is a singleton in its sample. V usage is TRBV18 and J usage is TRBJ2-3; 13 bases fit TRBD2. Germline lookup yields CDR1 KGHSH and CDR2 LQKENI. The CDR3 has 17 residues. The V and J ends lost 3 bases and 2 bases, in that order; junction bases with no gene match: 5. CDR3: CASSPRLAGGFTDTQYF. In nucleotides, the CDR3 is TGTGCCAGCTCACCGAGACTAGCGGGAGGCTTCACAGATACGCAGTATTTT.

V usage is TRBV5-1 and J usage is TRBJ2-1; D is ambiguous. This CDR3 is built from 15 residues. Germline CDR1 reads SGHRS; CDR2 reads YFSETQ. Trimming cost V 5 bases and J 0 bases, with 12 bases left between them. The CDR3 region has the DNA TGCGCCAGCAGTCCAACCCAGCGCTCCTACAATGAGCAGTTCTTC. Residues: CASSPTQRSYNEQFF.

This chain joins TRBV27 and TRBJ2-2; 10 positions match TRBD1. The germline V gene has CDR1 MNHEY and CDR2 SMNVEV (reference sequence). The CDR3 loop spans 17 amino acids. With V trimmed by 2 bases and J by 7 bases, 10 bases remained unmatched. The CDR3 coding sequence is TGTGCCAGCAGTTTAAGTGGAGGGACAGGGGACGGCGGGGAGCTGTTTTTT. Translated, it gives CASSLSGGTGDGGELFF.

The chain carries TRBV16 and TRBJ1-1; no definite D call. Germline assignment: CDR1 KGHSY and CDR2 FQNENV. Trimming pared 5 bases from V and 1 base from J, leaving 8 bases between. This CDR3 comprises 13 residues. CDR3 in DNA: TGTGCCAGCAGCTCGTCCCCGAACACTGAAGCTTTCTTT. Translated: CASSSSPNTEAFF.

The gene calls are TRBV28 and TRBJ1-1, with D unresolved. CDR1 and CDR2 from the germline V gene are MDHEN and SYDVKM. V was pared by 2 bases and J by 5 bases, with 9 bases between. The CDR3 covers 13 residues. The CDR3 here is CASSLGRMTEAFF. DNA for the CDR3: TGTGCCAGCAGTTTAGGACGGATGACTGAAGCTTTCTTT.